Below, 8 T cell receptor beta chains from the same sample are listed, as sequenced in a study of blood T cells in healthy people across ages. A second PCR, run for 7 to 11 cycles, used a sample-barcoded 5' primer plus a J-beta primer mix. MiXCR, applied by TCRdb to the 5' RACE reads, yields one record per CDR3 protein. The data contain about 780,000 distinct CDR3 sequences, less than 60% of them singletons. Sequenced sample: blood. These receptors all come from a man older than 75 in good health.

This clonotype was detected a few times. The rearrangement joins TRBV11-2 to TRBJ1-4; 9 positions match TRBD1. This CDR3 region has 15 residues. Germline V lookup: CDR1 SGHAT, CDR2 FQNNGV. J was trimmed by 7 bases and V by 3 bases; bases with no gene match: 6. The CDR3 here is CASSFTQGAGEKLFF. CDR3 bases: TGTGCCAGCAGCTTCACACAGGGGGCTGGTGAAAAACTGTTTTTT.

This clonotype was seen more than once but under ten times. The chain links TRBV15 to TRBJ2-7, with D unclear. Germline-derived CDR1 and CDR2 are LNHNV and YYDKDF (reference sequence). V was cut by 2 bases and J by 2 bases, with 7 bases left in between. This CDR3 comprises 13 residues. In DNA, the CDR3 is TGTGCCACCAGCAGATCTTATGCCTACGAGCAGTACTTC. It specifies CATSRSYAYEQYF.

This clonotype was detected only a few times. The J gene is TRBJ2-3, the V gene TRBV29-1, with D tentatively TRBD2 (5 bases). Per germline, CDR1 SQVTM and CDR2 ANQGSEA. The CDR3 consists of 13 residues. V was trimmed by 1 base and J by 3 bases, leaving 8 bases between them. CDR3 nucleotide sequence: TGCAGCGTTGAAGGCAGCGGTACAGATACGCAGTATTTT. Encoded protein: CSVEGSGTDTQYF.

The V and J genes are TRBV4-1 and TRBJ2-7; 11 bases line up with TRBD2. This CDR3 region has 17 residues. The germline gives CDR1 MGHRA, CDR2 YSYEKL. Germline trimming cut 0 bases from V and 0 bases from J; bases unmatched to any gene: 4. The CDR3 loop is CASSQELAGATSYEQYF. The CDR3 coding sequence is TGCGCCAGCAGCCAAGAACTAGCGGGGGCGACCTCCTACGAGCAGTACTTC.

The chain joins TRBV12-3 or TRBV12-4 to TRBJ2-7; D unclear. V dropped 6 bases and J dropped 3 bases, with 9 bases sitting between them. This CDR3 region has 12 residues. The CDR3 DNA reads TGTGCCAGCAGATTGGGCAACTACGAGCAGTACTTC. Its protein is CASRLGNYEQYF.

This clonotype was picked up a small number of times. CDR3 sequence reads: CASSLETASTDTQYF. The DNA for the CDR3 is TGCGCCAGCAGCTTGGAGACAGCTAGCACAGATACGCAGTATTTT. The chain combines TRBV5-1 with TRBJ2-3; a weak D match, TRBD1 (5 bases). The CDR3 sequence is 15 residues long. Germline lookup yields CDR1 SGHRS and CDR2 YFSETQ. Trimming took off 0 bases at V and 0 bases at J, with 8 bases between the two ends.

The genes are TRBV20-1 and TRBJ2-5; D perhaps matches TRBD1 (6 bases). The J call is uncertain, as TRBJ2-4 better fits the DNA end. In germline, CDR1 is DFQATT, CDR2 SNEGSKA (reference sequence). The CDR3 contains 14 residues. In nucleotides, the CDR3 is TGCAGTGCGCAACAGGGCACAGCCAAAAACATTCAGTACTTC. Amino acid sequence: CSAQQGTAKNIQYF.

V is TRBV6-5 and J is TRBJ2-7, with D possibly matching TRBD1 (5 bases). V lost 2 bases to trimming and J lost 1 base, with 9 bases between them. Germline V gene lookup returns CDR1 MNHEY and CDR2 SVGAGI. The CDR3 sequence is 14 residues long. CDR3 DNA sequence: TGTGCCAGCAGTTACAACCAGGGATCCTACGAGCAGTACTTC. Translation: CASSYNQGSYEQYF.